The 14 T cell receptor beta chains presented below share a single source sample, sequenced in a study of blood T cell repertoires in COVID-19. Sequenced by immunoSEQ multiplex PCR; TCRdb stores in-frame clones only, minus some. The sample holds approximately 300,000 clones, around 90% seen once. Source material: peripheral blood. The receptors here all came from a man in his forties or fifties with active or convalescent COVID-19.

V usage is TRBV13 and J usage is TRBJ2-1; possibly TRBD1 for D (5 bases). The V end was cut by 5 bases, the J end by 5 bases, with 16 bases between. Germline V lookup: CDR1 PRHDT, CDR2 FYEKMQ (reference sequence). The CDR3 length is 15 residues. CDR3 in DNA: TGTGCCAGCAGCCGCAATGCGGCAGGGAACAATGAGCAGTTCTTC. It is translated as CASSRNAAGNNEQFF.

The V and J genes are TRBV10-1 and TRBJ2-3; 8 bases line up with TRBD2. Per the germline V gene, CDR1 is WNHNN and CDR2 is SYGVQD (reference sequence). This CDR3 has 19 amino acids. V lost 6 bases and J lost 0; bases outside the gene matches: 17. The CDR3 DNA reads TGCGCCAGCAGGGAACGGTGGGCGGGGGGCTTCTATAGCACAGATACGCAGTATTTT. Encoded protein: CASRERWAGGFYSTDTQYF.

The chain has TRBV27 and TRBJ2-2, with 12 bases matching TRBD2. The CDR3 is 19 amino acids. Germline CDR1 and CDR2: MNHEY and SMNVEV (reference sequence). Trimming cost V 3 bases and J 2 bases; bases outside gene matches: 10. Written as DNA, the CDR3 is TGTGCCAGCAGTTTTACCACTCTAGCGGGGGGGCTCAACACCGGGGAGCTGTTTTTT. The encoded protein is CASSFTTLAGGLNTGELFF.

This clone was observed a handful of times. This chain connects TRBV4-1 to TRBJ2-7, with TRBD1 identical over 9 bases. The CDR3 has 14 amino acids. The J segment lost 2 bases and the V segment lost 4 bases, leaving 3 bases of the junction unmatched. The germline gives CDR1 MGHRA, CDR2 YSYEKL. The CDR3 reads CASSLGTGTYEQYF. DNA of the CDR3: TGCGCCAGCAGCCTTGGGACAGGGACCTACGAGCAGTACTTC.

The genes are TRBV27 and TRBJ2-5; D is ambiguous. The CDR3 is 13 residues long. Germline V gives CDR1 MNHEY, CDR2 SMNVEV (reference sequence). The ends were cut back, 10 bases at V and 3 bases at J, with 15 bases in the middle. The CDR3 sequence: CATRRNRKETQYF. DNA of the CDR3: TGTGCCACCCGTCGGAACAGAAAAGAGACCCAGTACTTC.

The gene calls are TRBV27 and TRBJ1-1, with TRBD1 matching 9 bases. Germline-derived CDR1 and CDR2 are MNHEY and SMNVEV (reference sequence). The V and J ends lost 5 bases and 6 bases, in that order; junction bases with no gene match: 4. CDR3 size: 13 residues. Here the CDR3 reads CASSPRTGAEAFF. In nucleotides, the CDR3 is TGTGCCAGCAGTCCTCGGACAGGGGCTGAAGCTTTCTTT.

The V gene is TRBV27, the J gene TRBJ1-3; D may be TRBD1 (6 bases). CDR3 length: 16 residues. Germline lookup yields CDR1 MNHEY and CDR2 SMNVEV (reference sequence). V was clipped by 4 bases and J by 4 bases, with 17 bases between them. CDR3 DNA: TGTGCCAGCAGTTCAAGAGTAGGGGGAAAAGGAAACACCATATATTTT. Encoded protein: CASSSRVGGKGNTIYF.

CDR3 sequence: CASSQGENTEAFF. CDR3 nucleotides: TGTGCCAGCAGCCAGGGGGAAAACACTGAAGCTTTCTTT. The J gene is TRBJ1-1, the V gene TRBV7-7, with 7 bases lining up with TRBD1. Germline V gives CDR1 SSHAT, CDR2 FNYEAQ (reference sequence). Trimming removed 5 bases from V and 2 bases from J; junction bases left unmatched: 2. CDR3 length: 13 amino acids.

The V call is TRBV5-1, the J call TRBJ2-2, with 11 bases fitting TRBD2. The J segment lost 0 bases and the V segment lost 3 bases, leaving 7 bases of the junction unmatched. There are 18 residues in the CDR3. CDR1 is SGHRS, CDR2 YFSETQ, per germline. The CDR3 loop reads CASSWVAGGLPNTGELFF. CDR3 in DNA: TGCGCCAGCAGCTGGGTAGCGGGGGGGCTCCCGAACACCGGGGAGCTGTTTTTT.

The V gene is TRBV5-6, the J gene TRBJ2-1, with no clear D. Trimming took off 7 bases at V and 4 bases at J, with 6 bases between the two ends. The CDR3 spans 11 residues. Germline V gene lookup returns CDR1 SGHDT and CDR2 YYEEEE. The CDR3 DNA sequence: TGTGCCAGCCGTAATTACAATGAGCAGTTCTTC. Translating gives CASRNYNEQFF.

The table lists this clone with a few counts. The V gene is TRBV15, the J gene TRBJ1-2; D unclear. Deletions cut 5 bases from V and 8 bases from J, with 12 bases between. The CDR3 spans 12 residues. Germline V gene data show CDR1 as LNHNV and CDR2 as YYDKDF (reference sequence). The CDR3 DNA is TGTGCCACCAGCGATGGGCTTGCGGGCTACACCTTC. Protein: CATSDGLAGYTF. Variable domain in full (rest from reference TRBV15 and TRBJ1-2): DAMVIQNPRYQVTQFGKPVTLSCSQTLNHNVMYWYQQKSSQAPKLLFHYYDKDFNNEADTPDNFQSRRPNTSFCFLDIRSPGLGDTAMYLCATSDGLAGYTFGSGTRLTVV.

This rearrangement joins TRBV7-6 to TRBJ2-2, with a weak D call TRBD1 (6 bases). The V and J ends lost 0 bases and 2 bases respectively, with 7 bases between them. This CDR3 has 15 residues. Germline V gene data show CDR1 as SGHVS and CDR2 as FNYEAQ. The CDR3 protein is CASSLAGTNTGELFF. In DNA form, the CDR3 reads TGTGCCAGCAGCTTAGCGGGGACAAACACCGGGGAGCTGTTTTTT.

The CDR3: CASSIGRGRGGFGETQYF. CDR3 nucleotides: TGCGCCAGCAGCATCGGCAGGGGCAGGGGTGGTTTCGGAGAGACCCAGTACTTC. The gene calls are TRBV5-1 and TRBJ2-5; perhaps TRBD1 as D (6 bases). V was cut by 4 bases and J by 4 bases, with 26 bases left in between. The CDR3 length is 18 residues. CDR1 and CDR2 (germline): SGHRS, YFSETQ. Full variable domain (remainder filled in from reference TRBV5-1 and TRBJ2-5): KAGVTQTPRYLIKTRGQQVTLSCSPISGHRSVSWYQQTPGQGLQFLFEYFSETQRNKGNFPGRFSGRQFSNSRSEMNVSTLELGDSALYLCASSIGRGRGGFGETQYFGPGTRLLVL.

The chain recombines TRBV28 with TRBJ2-5, with D possibly being TRBD1 (5 bases). The germline V gene has CDR1 MDHEN and CDR2 SYDVKM. Trimming shortened V by 8 bases and J by 5 bases, and 15 bases separated the two germline ends. This CDR3 has 13 amino acids. The CDR3 protein is CASLGQGRETQYF. DNA for the CDR3: TGTGCCAGCCTGGGCCAGGGTCGGGAGACCCAGTACTTC.